This TCR beta chain stems from a study of cytomegalovirus exposure and HLA in healthy donors. Generated by immunoSEQ multiplex PCR, the TCRdb table keeps only in-frame clones and is missing some. Of more than 250,000 clones in the sample, about nine tenths were seen once. Details on this clone: The antigen remains unidentified.

The donors were in the approximately 130-subject validation cohort, distinct from the 666-subject first cohort. Study-wide findings and caveats: TCR beta chains numbering roughly 150 were designated cytomegalovirus-associated.

The sequence was collected from a woman under 40 in good health and CMV-seropositive. The specimen was PBMCs.

As DNA, the CDR3 is TGTGCCACCAGCAGACGGGGGGCAAGCTACGAGCAGTACTTC. The encoded protein is CATSRRGASYEQYF. The chain links TRBV15 to TRBJ2-7; a possible D gene is TRBD2 (7 bases). CDR3 size: 14 residues. Germline CDR1 is LNHNV and CDR2 is YYDKDF (reference sequence). The V and J ends lost 2 bases and 3 bases respectively, with 11 bases between them.